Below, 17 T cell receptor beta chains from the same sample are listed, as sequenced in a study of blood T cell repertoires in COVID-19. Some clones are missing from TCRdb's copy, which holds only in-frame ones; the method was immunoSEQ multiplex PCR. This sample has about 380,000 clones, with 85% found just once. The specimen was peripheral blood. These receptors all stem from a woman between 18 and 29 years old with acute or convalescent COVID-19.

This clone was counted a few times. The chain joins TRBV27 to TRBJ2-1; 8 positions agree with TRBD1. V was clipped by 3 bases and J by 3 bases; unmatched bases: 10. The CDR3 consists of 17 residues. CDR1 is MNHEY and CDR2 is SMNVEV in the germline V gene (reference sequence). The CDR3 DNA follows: TGTGCCAGCAGTTTCCCCCCGGCAGGGGGCAACTACAATGAGCAGTTCTTC. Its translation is CASSFPPAGGNYNEQFF.

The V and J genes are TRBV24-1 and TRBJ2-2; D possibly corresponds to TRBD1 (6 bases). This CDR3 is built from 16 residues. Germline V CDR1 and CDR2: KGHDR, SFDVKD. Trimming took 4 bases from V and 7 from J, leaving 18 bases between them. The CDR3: CATSDSHNTGIGELFF. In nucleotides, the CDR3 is TGTGCCACCAGTGACAGCCATAATACAGGGATCGGGGAGCTGTTTTTT.

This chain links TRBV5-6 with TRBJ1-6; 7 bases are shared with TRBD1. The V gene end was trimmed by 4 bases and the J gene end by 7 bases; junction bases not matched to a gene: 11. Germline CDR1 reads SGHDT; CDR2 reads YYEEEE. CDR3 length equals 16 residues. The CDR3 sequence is CASSPPGQNLNSPLHF. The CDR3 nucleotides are TGTGCCAGCAGCCCCCCGGGACAGAACCTAAATTCACCCCTCCACTTT.

The CDR3 DNA reads as TGTGCCAGTAGTACAGGGGGCCGAATGAACACTGAAGCTTTCTTT. It encodes CASSTGGRMNTEAFF. J is TRBJ1-1 and V is TRBV19; 8 bases fit TRBD1. The CDR3 has 15 amino acids. The V gene end was trimmed by 4 bases and the J gene end by 0 bases; junction bases not matched to a gene: 4. Germline loops: CDR1 LNHDA, CDR2 SQIVND (reference sequence).

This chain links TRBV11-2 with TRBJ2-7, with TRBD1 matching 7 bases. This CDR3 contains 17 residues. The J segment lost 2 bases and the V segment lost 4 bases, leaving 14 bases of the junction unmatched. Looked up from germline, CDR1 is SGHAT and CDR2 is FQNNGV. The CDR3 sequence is CASSSYRWTGTPYEQYF. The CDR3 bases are TGTGCCAGCAGCTCCTACCGATGGACAGGAACCCCCTACGAGCAGTACTTC.

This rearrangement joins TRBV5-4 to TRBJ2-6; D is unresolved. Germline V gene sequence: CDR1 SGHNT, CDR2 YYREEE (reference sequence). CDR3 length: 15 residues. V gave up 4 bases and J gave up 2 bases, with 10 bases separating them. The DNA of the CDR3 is TGTGCCAGCAGCGAGGCTTATACTGGGGCCAACGTCCTGACTTTC. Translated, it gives CASSEAYTGANVLTF.

CDR3 coding DNA: TGCGCCAGCAGCCGGGACAGGGTGAATCAGCCCCAGCATTTT. It translates to CASSRDRVNQPQHF. The chain has TRBV4-1 and TRBJ1-5; 9 nucleotides line up with TRBD1. Losses at the gene ends were 4 bases for V and 4 bases for J; bases not matched to a gene: 2. Germline V gives CDR1 MGHRA, CDR2 YSYEKL. This CDR3 is built from 14 residues.

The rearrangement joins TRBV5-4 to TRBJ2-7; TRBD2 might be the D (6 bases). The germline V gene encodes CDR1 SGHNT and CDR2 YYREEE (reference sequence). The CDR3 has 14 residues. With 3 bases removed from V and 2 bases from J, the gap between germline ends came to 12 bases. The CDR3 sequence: CASSSRDSPYEQYF. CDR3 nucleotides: TGTGCCAGCAGCTCCCGGGACTCCCCCTACGAGCAGTACTTC.

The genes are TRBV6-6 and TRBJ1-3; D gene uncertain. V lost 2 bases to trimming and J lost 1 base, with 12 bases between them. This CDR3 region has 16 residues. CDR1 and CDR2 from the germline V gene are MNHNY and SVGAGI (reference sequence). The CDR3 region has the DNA TGTGCCAGCAGTTACGGGGTTGGACTGTCTGGAAACACCATATATTTT. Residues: CASSYGVGLSGNTIYF.

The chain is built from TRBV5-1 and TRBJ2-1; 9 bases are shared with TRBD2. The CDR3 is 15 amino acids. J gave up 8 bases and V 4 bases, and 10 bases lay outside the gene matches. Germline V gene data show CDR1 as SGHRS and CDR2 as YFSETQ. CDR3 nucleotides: TGCGCCAGCAGCCTGGGACTAGCCTTATGGGATGAGCAGTTCTTC. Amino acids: CASSLGLALWDEQFF.

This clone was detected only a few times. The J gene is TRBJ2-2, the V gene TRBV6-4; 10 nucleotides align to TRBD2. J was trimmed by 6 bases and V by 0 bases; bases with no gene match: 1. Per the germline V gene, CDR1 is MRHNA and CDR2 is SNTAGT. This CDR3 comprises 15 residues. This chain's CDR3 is CASSDSAGGPGELFF. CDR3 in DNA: TGTGCCAGCAGTGACTCAGCGGGAGGGCCCGGGGAGCTGTTTTTT.

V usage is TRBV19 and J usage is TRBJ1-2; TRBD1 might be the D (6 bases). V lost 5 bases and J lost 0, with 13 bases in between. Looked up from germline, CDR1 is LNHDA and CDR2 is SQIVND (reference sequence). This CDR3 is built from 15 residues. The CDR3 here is CASSVQGLTNYGYTF. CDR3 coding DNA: TGTGCCAGTAGTGTCCAGGGGTTAACTAACTATGGCTACACCTTC.

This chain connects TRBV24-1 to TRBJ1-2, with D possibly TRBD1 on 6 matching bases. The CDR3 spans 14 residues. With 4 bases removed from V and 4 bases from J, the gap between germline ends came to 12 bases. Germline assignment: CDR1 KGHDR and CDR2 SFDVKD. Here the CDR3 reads CATSDRTGRYGYTF. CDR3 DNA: TGTGCCACCAGTGACCGTACAGGGCGCTATGGCTACACCTTC.

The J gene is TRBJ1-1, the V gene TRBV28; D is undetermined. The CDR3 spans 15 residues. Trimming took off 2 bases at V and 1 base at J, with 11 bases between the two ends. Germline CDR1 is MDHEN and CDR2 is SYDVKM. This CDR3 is CASSLPRETNTEAFF. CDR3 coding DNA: TGTGCCAGCAGTTTACCCCGGGAAACGAACACTGAAGCTTTCTTT.

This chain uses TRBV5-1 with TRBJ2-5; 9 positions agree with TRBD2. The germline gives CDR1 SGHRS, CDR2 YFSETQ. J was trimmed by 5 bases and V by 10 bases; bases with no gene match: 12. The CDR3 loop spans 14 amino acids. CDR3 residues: CAVASGTSLETQYF. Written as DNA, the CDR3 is TGCGCCGTGGCTAGCGGGACGTCGTTGGAGACCCAGTACTTC. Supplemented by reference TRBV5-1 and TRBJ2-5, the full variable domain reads KAGVTQTPRYLIKTRGQQVTLSCSPISGHRSVSWYQQTPGQGLQFLFEYFSETQRNKGNFPGRFSGRQFSNSRSEMNVSTLELGDSALYLCAVASGTSLETQYFGPGTRLLVL.

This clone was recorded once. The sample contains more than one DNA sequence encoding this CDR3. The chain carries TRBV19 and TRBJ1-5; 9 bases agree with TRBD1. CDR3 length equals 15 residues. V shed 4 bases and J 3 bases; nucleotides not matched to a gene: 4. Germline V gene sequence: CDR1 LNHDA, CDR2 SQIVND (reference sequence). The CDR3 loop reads CASSRQGVNNQPQHF. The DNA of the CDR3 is TGTGCCAGTAGTAGACAGGGGGTCAACAATCAGCCCCAGCATTTT.

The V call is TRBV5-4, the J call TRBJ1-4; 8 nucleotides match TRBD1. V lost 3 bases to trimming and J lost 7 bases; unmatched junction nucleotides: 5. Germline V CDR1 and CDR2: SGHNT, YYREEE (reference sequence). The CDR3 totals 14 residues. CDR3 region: CASSSGQGREKLFF. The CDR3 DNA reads TGTGCCAGCAGCTCCGGACAGGGACGTGAAAAACTGTTTTTT.